This T cell receptor (beta chain) was identified during a study of CD8+ T cells in alopecia areata. Across the study: Percent of scalp involved defined treated patients' severity scores.

The V gene lost 3 bases and the J gene lost 2 bases, with 7 bases spanning the gap. Germline assignment: CDR1 SSHAT and CDR2 FNYEAQ (reference sequence). The CDR3 spans 14 residues. This clone has a single count. Its specificity is unknown. The treatment was: oral pan-JAK inhibitor, 5-10 mg twice daily. Punch biopsies of lesional scalp, plus peripheral blood, were taken from alopecia areata patients. CD4+ and CD8+ T cells were sorted from PBMCs. Study findings and constraints: Scalp specimens additionally yield sequences from normal skin's resident alphabeta T cells.

Extracted from the samples, RNA was reverse transcribed into cDNA to serve as the sequencing template. The data were produced by immunoSEQ multiplex PCR, yet TCRdb's version contains in-frame clones alone and is incomplete. There are some 150,000 clones in the sample; more than 85% occur only once, and over 10% lies in the top ten. The sequencing here drew on CD8+ T cells sorted from blood, taken at week 4, from a patient treated with tofacitinib. The chain links TRBV7-7 to TRBJ2-2; tentatively, D is TRBD2 (5 bases). This clonotype was sampled from a human donor with alopecia areata. CDR3 amino acids: CASSFRLNTGELFF. In DNA form, the CDR3 reads TGTGCCAGCAGCTTCAGACTAAACACCGGGGAGCTGTTTTTT.